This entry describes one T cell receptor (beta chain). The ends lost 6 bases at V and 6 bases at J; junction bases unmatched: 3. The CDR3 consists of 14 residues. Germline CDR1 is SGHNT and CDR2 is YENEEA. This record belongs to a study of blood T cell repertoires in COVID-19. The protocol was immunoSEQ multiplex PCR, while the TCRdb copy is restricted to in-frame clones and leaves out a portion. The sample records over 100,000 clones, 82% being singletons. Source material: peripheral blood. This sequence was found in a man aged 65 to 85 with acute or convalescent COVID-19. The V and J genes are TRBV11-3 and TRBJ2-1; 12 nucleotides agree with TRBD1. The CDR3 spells CASRPGQGANEQFF. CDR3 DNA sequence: TGTGCCAGCAGACCGGGACAGGGGGCCAATGAGCAGTTCTTC.